This TCR beta chain was recorded in a study of a mutant IDH1 vaccine in newly diagnosed glioma. TCRdb's copy holds only in-frame clones and misses some; the assay was immunoSEQ multiplex PCR. This table has around 58,000 clones, 80% to 85% appearing once. The time point denotes: week 5, during vaccination. The study gave 300 ug of mutant IDH1 20-mer peptide per vaccine dose, with topical imiquimod. Comments on this clone: Its antigen is as yet unknown.

The source material was PBMCs, sampled from a glioma patient whose treatment included an IDH1 peptide vaccine. This sequence originates from a man aged 30 to 45 with glioma.

The CDR3 region is CASSLEGTANHNEQFF. CDR3 DNA: TGTGCCAGCAGCTTAGAGGGGACTGCGAACCACAATGAGCAGTTCTTC. The rearrangement links TRBV11-3 to TRBJ2-1; D is possibly TRBD2 (6 bases). V was pared by 0 bases and J by 5 bases, with 14 bases between. Per the germline V gene, CDR1 is SGHNT and CDR2 is YENEEA. This CDR3 contains 16 residues.